The subject of this entry is one T cell receptor beta chain. The table lists this clonotype with a few counts. The target of this receptor is not known. There are no base qualities to consult, and no much larger clone falls within one base. The data are from a study of T cells in AML relapse after transplant (dated 2019 in TCRdb). Looking at the study overall: The remission controls were clinically matched patients who stayed in long-term complete remission and had follow-up of more than 3 years. Remission samples were bone marrow collected about 1 year after HSCT from patients who maintained complete remission. In this retrospective study, inhibitory receptor expression and TCR repertoires of bone marrow T cells were examined in patients given allogeneic HSCT for myeloid malignancy.

Sequences MDHEN (CDR1) and SYDVKM (CDR2) are obtained from the germline V gene. Taken from cysteine to phenylalanine, the CDR3 has 15 residues. Of all the DNA, just the CDR3 is kept, 45 bases in frame from base 1. Clipping removes 3 bases from V and 4 bases from J, with 4 as the unmatched junction base count. Broader findings and caveats from the paper: Very few samples underpinned the TCR repertoire comparisons, and for unsorted bone marrow each group had only a few individuals.

The library came from PCR. Instead of multiplex PCR, a modified RACE PCR protocol was used to amplify TCR alpha and beta chains from RNA. An Illumina MiSeq was used to sequence the libraries, and raw reads were demultiplexed using sample-specific barcode combinations. Regarding the original processing steps: MiXCR software was used to identify TCR clonotypes from the sequencing reads. TCRdb handled the public reads itself, with Q25 trimming in fastp and clone calling in MiXCR, and kept productive beta chains. Rows merge per CDR3 protein into single entries with the most common DNA and genes. The V and J calls were determined by TCRdb, not by the authors. The sample table holds over a thousand distinct CDR3 sequences, of which 5.5% to 7% were seen once. The top ten clones comprise over 45% of the sample.

Sequences were derived from bone marrow, either the whole sample or a sorted T cell fraction (not recorded which), sampled in complete remission. Recombination connected TRBV28 to TRBJ2-1; 9 nucleotides in the junction match TRBD2. This TCR derives from a human donor who had a stem cell transplant for acute myeloid leukemia. After a transplant, the graft donor may have provided part of the T cells. The DNA is TGTGCCAGCAGTTTTATAGCGGGAGCGTACAATGAGCAGTTCTTC. It translates to CASSFIAGAYNEQFF.